Following are 8 T cell receptor beta chains from one sample sequenced in a study of type 1 regulatory T cells. One entry per CDR3 protein, called by TCRdb with MiXCR from the reads. The data hold about 68,000 distinct CDR3 sequences, with around 57% observed a single time. Antigens of these TCRs are unknown. The sequencing sample was made of cultured T cells, either the whole culture or a sorted T cell fraction (not recorded which). Regarding subset: Tr1-enriched cell product generated in vitro against host alloantigens. The receptors shown here come from a human donor in good health.

The chain links TRBV6-2 or TRBV6-3 to TRBJ2-7; 8 bases map to TRBD2. The CDR3 extends over 15 amino acids. CDR1 MNHEY and CDR2 SVGEGT come from the germline V gene. Trimming removed 8 bases from V and 1 base from J; junction bases left unmatched: 10. Here the CDR3 reads CASDYAGGPSYEQYF. Here the CDR3 DNA reads TGTGCCAGCGATTACGCGGGAGGCCCGTCCTACGAGCAGTACTTC.

This clonotype appeared a few times. The chain combines TRBV4-1 with TRBJ2-3, with D tentatively TRBD1 (8 bases). Germline CDR1 is MGHRA and CDR2 is YSYEKL. The CDR3 totals 17 residues. Trimming shortened V by 0 bases and J by 2 bases, and 15 bases separated the two germline ends. The CDR3 loop is CASSQEAGTGLTDTQYF. Here the CDR3 DNA reads TGCGCCAGCAGCCAAGAAGCGGGGACAGGCCTCACAGATACGCAGTATTTT.

This sequence joins TRBV6-5 and TRBJ1-5, with D uncertain. Germline values: CDR1 MNHEY, CDR2 SVGAGI. V was pared by 5 bases and J by 1 base, with 9 bases between. The CDR3 is 14 residues long. CDR3 sequence reads: CASSRTASNQPQHF. DNA of the CDR3: TGTGCCAGCAGTAGGACGGCGAGCAATCAGCCCCAGCATTTT.

The chain carries TRBV7-2 and TRBJ2-7, with TRBD1 matching over 8 bases. V lost 3 bases, J lost 2 bases, and 0 bases stayed unmatched. CDR1 is SGHTA, CDR2 FQGNSA, per germline. This CDR3 is 13 amino acids long. CDR3 DNA: TGTGCCAGCAGCTTGGACAGGGCCTACGAGCAGTACTTC. It codes for CASSLDRAYEQYF.

The chain carries TRBV18 and TRBJ2-1; 12 nucleotides align to TRBD2. The CDR3 extends over 17 amino acids. Germline V gene sequence: CDR1 KGHSH, CDR2 LQKENI. Germline trimming cut 3 bases from V and 8 bases from J; bases unmatched to any gene: 11. This chain's CDR3 is CASSPAPSGRAWDEQFF. CDR3 in DNA: TGTGCCAGCTCACCGGCACCTAGCGGGAGGGCCTGGGATGAGCAGTTCTTC.

The chain couples TRBV19 to TRBJ2-7; a possible D gene is TRBD1 (6 bases). V was trimmed by 5 bases and J by 0 bases, leaving 20 bases between them. CDR1 and CDR2 (germline): LNHDA, SQIVND (reference sequence). The CDR3 runs to 17 residues. The CDR3 loop is CASSPGASSRSSYEQYF. CDR3 DNA sequence: TGTGCCAGTAGTCCAGGGGCCAGCAGTAGGAGCTCCTACGAGCAGTACTTC. The full variable domain, in which reference TRBV19 and TRBJ2-7 provide the parts outside the CDR3, is DGGITQSPKYLFRKEGQNVTLSCEQNLNHDAMYWYRQDPGQGLRLIYYSQIVNDFQKGDIAEGYSVSREKKESFPLTVTSAQKNPTAFYLCASSPGASSRSSYEQYFGPGTRLTVT.

This clonotype was seen only a few times. This chain connects TRBV5-1 to TRBJ1-1, with D possibly being TRBD1 (5 bases). The CDR3 has 15 amino acids. In germline, CDR1 is SGHRS, CDR2 YFSETQ. V dropped 0 bases and J dropped 3 bases, with 12 bases sitting between them. The CDR3 bases are TGCGCCAGCAGCTTGGCATTACTGGGGGACACTGAAGCTTTCTTT. It is translated as CASSLALLGDTEAFF.

The genes are TRBV5-1 and TRBJ2-3; D may be TRBD1 or TRBD2 (7 bases each). Trimming pared 4 bases from V and 5 bases from J, leaving 17 bases between. Germline V gene data show CDR1 as SGHRS and CDR2 as YFSETQ. The CDR3 sequence is 15 residues long. The CDR3 nucleotides are TGCGCCAGCAGCCTTCGGGGGGCAGGGGGAGATACGCAGTATTTT. As protein: CASSLRGAGGDTQYF.